A selection of T cell receptor beta chains follows, all from one sample in a study of blood T cell repertoires in COVID-19. Repertoires were generated with immunoSEQ multiplex PCR, while TCRdb's copy carries only in-frame clones and drops some. The sample yields some 300,000 clones, around 84% seen once. Sequencing used peripheral blood. The receptors come from a man between 65 and 85 years old with acute or convalescent COVID-19. Each CDR3 is given without its conserved first and last residue. Each record gives: V gene, CDR3 protein.

V: TRBV29-1
CDR3: SVGQGGNTIY

V: TRBV4-2
CDR3: ASSQAGQATYNEQF

V: TRBV4-1
CDR3: ASSQESGTIIDEQF

V: TRBV5-4
CDR3: ASSFSTGSHGYT

V: TRBV6-1
CDR3: ASSERGGQVLDTQY

V: TRBV28
CDR3: ASSLVGSTEAF

V: TRBV18
CDR3: ASSPLSNEKLF

V: TRBV4-3
CDR3: ASSQDISGQTNSPLH

V: TRBV25-1
CDR3: ASSLNTYTGELF

V: TRBV19
CDR3: ASSMSQEGGSPLH

V: TRBV19
CDR3: ASSIEAVPNQPQH

V: TRBV7-2
CDR3: ASSRDRSLLGEQY

V: TRBV20-1
CDR3: SAKGLYEQY

V: TRBV5-6
CDR3: ASSRDPRTGELF

V: TRBV7-2
CDR3: ASSRGQGEQY

V: TRBV28
CDR3: ASRRGGYEQY

V: TRBV5-4
CDR3: ASRGVQGTSYNEQF

V: TRBV4-3
CDR3: ASSHSSGKGTGELF

V: TRBV5-1
CDR3: ASSTSQPPNTEAF

V: TRBV2
CDR3: ASSESRLAEAF

V: TRBV5-1
CDR3: ASSLERLADNEQF

V: TRBV18
CDR3: ASSPLQDNEQF

V: TRBV7-3
CDR3: ASSPGGGSYNEQF

V: TRBV19
CDR3: ASSPQGAPGANVLT

V: TRBV28
CDR3: AGQLDTGELF

V: TRBV30
CDR3: AWSPRFNGGPLGYT

V: TRBV2
CDR3: ASSPDRDLTDTQY

V: TRBV7-2
CDR3: ASSLRGASNQPQH

V: TRBV4-1
CDR3: ASSQGQPNTEAF

V: TRBV5-1
CDR3: ASSKGQNTEAF

V: TRBV29-1
CDR3: SVEDGENTIY

V: TRBV28
CDR3: ASNPGTAVLDEQY

V: TRBV20-1
CDR3: SASRGLSYEQY

V: TRBV5-1
CDR3: ASIGRRSSTDTQY

V: TRBV6-5
CDR3: ASTWGRVRTGELF

V: TRBV7-2
CDR3: ASSPQGQANYGYT

V: TRBV9
CDR3: ASSATGGHPQNTEAF

V: TRBV6-2/TRBV6-3
CDR3: ASSPDRTNTGELF

V: TRBV27
CDR3: ASSFDRDISGYT

V: TRBV24-1
CDR3: ATSGQIGTEAF

V: TRBV2
CDR3: ASSGRTGQIGYSNQPQH

V: TRBV25-1
CDR3: ASSDPTGGWNQPQH

V: TRBV2
CDR3: ASSEGSGINIQY

V: TRBV4-3
CDR3: ASSQDPGSNTEAF

V: TRBV30
CDR3: AWSSILSGTGAVKSYNEQF